The next 11 T cell receptor beta chains were all read from a single sample in a study of T cell changes during pregnancy in multiple sclerosis. The protocol was immunoSEQ multiplex PCR, while the TCRdb copy is restricted to in-frame clones and leaves out a portion. The data show about 33,000 clones, with about 90% seen just once and about 3% held by the top ten. Material: CD4+ T cells from peripheral blood mononuclear cells, obtained in the third trimester of pregnancy. The receptors shown here come from a female donor in good health, enrolled as a control in a pregnancy study.

V gene TRBV7-9 combines with J gene TRBJ1-4, with D perhaps TRBD1 (6 bases). V shed 5 bases and J shed 6 bases, with 19 bases lying between them. This CDR3 is 16 amino acids long. Germline-derived CDR1 and CDR2 are SEHNR and FQNEAQ (reference sequence). This CDR3 is CASSLGRTGSDEKLFF. The CDR3 DNA is TGTGCCAGCAGCCTAGGTCGTACAGGGTCAGATGAAAAACTGTTTTTT.

The CDR3 spells CASSLYSSDRVTDTQYF. Here the CDR3 DNA reads TGTGCCAGCAGTTTATATAGTTCGGACAGAGTGACAGATACGCAGTATTTT. The chain employs TRBV28 and TRBJ2-3; weak D call: TRBD1 (6 bases). Germline V CDR1 and CDR2: MDHEN, SYDVKM. The CDR3 is 17 amino acids. The V gene lost 1 base and the J gene lost 3 bases, with 17 bases spanning the gap.

The chain is built from TRBV30 and TRBJ2-1; 10 bases fit TRBD2. The CDR3 runs to 16 residues. J lost 5 bases, V lost 0 bases, and 7 bases had no gene match. CDR1 and CDR2 from the germline V gene are GTSNPN and SVGIG (reference sequence). The CDR3 region has the DNA TGTGCCTGGAGTGTACGAGCGGGAGGGATAAACAATGAGCAGTTCTTC. Amino acid sequence: CAWSVRAGGINNEQFF. Full variable domain (rest looked up from reference TRBV30 and TRBJ2-1): SQTIHQWPATLVQPVGSPLSLECTVEGTSNPNLYWYRQAAGRGLQLLFYSVGIGQISSEVPQNLSASRPQDRQFILSSKKLLLSDSGFYLCAWSVRAGGINNEQFFGPGTRLTVL.

The chain combines TRBV15 with TRBJ2-1, with a tentative D call TRBD2 (5 bases). There are 15 residues in the CDR3. The V end lost 0 bases, the J end lost 8 bases, and 14 bases lay between the germline ends. Germline CDR1 LNHNV, CDR2 YYDKDF (reference sequence). The CDR3 here is CATSREPGNGDEQFF. The CDR3 coding sequence is TGTGCCACCAGCAGAGAGCCCGGGAATGGAGATGAGCAGTTCTTC.

This rearrangement joins TRBV5-1 to TRBJ2-1; 10 bases agree with TRBD2. The CDR3 is 15 residues long. Germline CDR1 is SGHRS and CDR2 is YFSETQ. Trimming at V came to 7 bases and at J to 4 bases, leaving 8 bases not matched to a gene. CDR3 protein: CASAIGTSEYNEQFF. Here the CDR3 DNA reads TGCGCCAGCGCGATAGGGACTAGCGAATACAATGAGCAGTTCTTC.

By sample share, this clone is medium-sized. The rearrangement joins TRBV30 to TRBJ2-2; TRBD1 matches at 9 bases. The ends lost 0 bases at V and 3 bases at J; junction bases unmatched: 2. CDR3 length: 15 amino acids. Germline CDR1 and CDR2: GTSNPN and SVGIG (reference sequence). The CDR3 region has the DNA TGTGCCTGGAGTGTACAGGGGGCGCACACCGGGGAGCTGTTTTTT. Translated, it gives CAWSVQGAHTGELFF.

The gene calls are TRBV28 and TRBJ2-7; TRBD2 matches 10 bases. Germline V lookup: CDR1 MDHEN, CDR2 SYDVKM. The ends lost 11 bases at V and 6 bases at J; junction bases unmatched: 10. The CDR3 extends over 13 amino acids. CDR3 amino acids: CASTGGLALEQYF. For the CDR3, the DNA is TGTGCCTCTACAGGGGGACTAGCGCTCGAGCAGTACTTC.

This chain connects TRBV27 to TRBJ1-5, with a possible D match to TRBD1 (6 bases). Germline lookup yields CDR1 MNHEY and CDR2 SMNVEV (reference sequence). The length of the CDR3 is 16 residues. The V and J ends lost 4 bases and 4 bases respectively, with 17 bases between them. Written as DNA, the CDR3 is TGTGCCAGCAGTTCTCTAGGGACAAGGATTAATCAGCCCCAGCATTTT. It yields the protein CASSSLGTRINQPQHF.

This chain uses TRBV2 with TRBJ2-7; D is unclear. In germline, CDR1 is SNHLY, CDR2 FYNNEI. The V gene lost 6 bases and the J gene lost 1 base, with 7 bases spanning the gap. The CDR3 is made up of 12 amino acids. The CDR3 bases are TGTGCCAGCAGAGGCGGTTCCTACGAGCAGTACTTC. Translating it yields CASRGGSYEQYF. The variable domain in full, with the rest retrieved from reference TRBV2 and TRBJ2-7, is EPEVTQTPSHQVTQMGQEVILRCVPISNHLYFYWYRQILGQKVEFLVSFYNNEISEKSEIFDDQFSVERPDGSNFTLKIRSTKLEDSAMYFCASRGGSYEQYFGPGTRLTVT.

The chain carries TRBV6-5 and TRBJ2-7; 9 bases are a match to TRBD1. Germline trimming cut 4 bases from V and 1 base from J; bases unmatched to any gene: 2. The CDR3 loop spans 14 amino acids. The germline gives CDR1 MNHEY, CDR2 SVGAGI. The CDR3 DNA follows: TGTGCCAGCAGTTTTGGACAGGGGTCCTACGAGCAGTACTTC. Translated, it gives CASSFGQGSYEQYF.

J is TRBJ2-3 and V is TRBV5-8; 10 nucleotides agree with TRBD1. J was trimmed by 6 bases and V by 5 bases; bases with no gene match: 6. CDR1 and CDR2 (germline): SGHTS, YDEGEE. The CDR3 spans 14 residues. This CDR3 reads CASSFDRGRDTQYF. CDR3 nucleotides: TGTGCCAGCAGTTTCGACAGGGGGCGTGATACGCAGTATTTT.